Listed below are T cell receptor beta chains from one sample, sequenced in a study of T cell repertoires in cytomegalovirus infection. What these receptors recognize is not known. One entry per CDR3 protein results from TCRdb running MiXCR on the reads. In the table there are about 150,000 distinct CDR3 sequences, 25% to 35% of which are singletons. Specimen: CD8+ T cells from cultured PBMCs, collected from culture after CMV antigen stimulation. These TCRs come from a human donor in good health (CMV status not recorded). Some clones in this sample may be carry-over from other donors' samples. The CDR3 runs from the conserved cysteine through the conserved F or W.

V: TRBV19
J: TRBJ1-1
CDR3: CASSIASRGSTEAFF

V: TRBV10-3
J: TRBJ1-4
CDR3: CAISGAAYNEKLFF

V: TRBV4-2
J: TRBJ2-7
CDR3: CASSQGVEGGIYEQYF

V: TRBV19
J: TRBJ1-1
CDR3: CASSIDRGGEAFF

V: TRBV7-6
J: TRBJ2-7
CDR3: CASLGRTGGDEQYF

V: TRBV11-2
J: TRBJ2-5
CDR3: CASSAPVVNQETQYF

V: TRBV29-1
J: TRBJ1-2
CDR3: CSVGGFYGYTF

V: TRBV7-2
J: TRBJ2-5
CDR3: CASSLEVDAAWETQYF

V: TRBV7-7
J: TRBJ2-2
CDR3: CASSATRDRANTGELFF

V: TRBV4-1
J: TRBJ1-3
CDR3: CASSPSGGSGSGNTIYF

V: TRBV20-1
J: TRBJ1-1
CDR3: CSALHRGINTEAFF

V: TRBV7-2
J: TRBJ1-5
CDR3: CASSLGDQPQHF

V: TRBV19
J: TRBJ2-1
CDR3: CASSIGPHKRPYNEQFF

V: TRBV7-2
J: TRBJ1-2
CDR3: CATDTYGYTF

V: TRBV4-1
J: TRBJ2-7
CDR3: CASSPAVGGSYEQYF

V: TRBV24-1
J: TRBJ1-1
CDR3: CATSDHGQGGRAFF

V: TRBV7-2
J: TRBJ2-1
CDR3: CASSPGQGFWDEQFF

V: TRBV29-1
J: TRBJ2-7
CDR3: CSVCHSFGYEQYF

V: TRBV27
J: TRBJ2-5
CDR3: CASSSPLRDRGKTQYF

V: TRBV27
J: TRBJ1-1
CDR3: CASSTQTGPEEAFF

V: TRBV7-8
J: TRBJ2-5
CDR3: CASSFRGHETQYF

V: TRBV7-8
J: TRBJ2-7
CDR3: CASSPRLGGSSYEQYF

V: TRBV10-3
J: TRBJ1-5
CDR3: CAIQGVHQPQHF

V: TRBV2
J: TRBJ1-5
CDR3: CASSGELGPNQPQHF